These 14 T cell receptor beta chains share one sample of origin, sequenced in a study of cytomegalovirus exposure and HLA in healthy donors. TCRdb keeps only in-frame clones here, not all; method: immunoSEQ multiplex PCR. The sample holds more than 250,000 clones; more than 80% are singletons and the top ten take 0.75% to 0.85%. Sequencing input: PBMCs. These receptors were taken from a young woman in good health and CMV-seronegative.

The chain recombines TRBV5-6 with TRBJ2-1; D remains unclear. V was cut by 0 bases and J by 7 bases, with 5 bases left in between. The CDR3 contains 12 residues. Germline V gene data show CDR1 as SGHDT and CDR2 as YYEEEE. CDR3 region: CASSLVSNEQFF. The DNA of the CDR3 is TGTGCCAGCAGCTTGGTGTCGAATGAGCAGTTCTTC.

The chain carries TRBV7-2 and TRBJ1-4, with a tentative D call TRBD1 (6 bases). CDR3 length: 15 residues. V lost 5 bases to trimming and J lost 0 bases, with 10 bases between them. The germline V gene encodes CDR1 SGHTA and CDR2 FQGNSA. The CDR3 sequence is CASSEQGATNEKLFF. CDR3 in DNA: TGTGCCAGCAGCGAACAGGGTGCAACTAATGAAAAACTGTTTTTT.

In this sample, this clone turned up once. The gene calls are TRBV29-1 and TRBJ2-1; 7 bases fit TRBD2. CDR1 SQVTM and CDR2 ANQGSEA come from the germline V gene. The V segment lost 4 bases and the J segment 9 bases; nucleotides outside the gene matches: 9. The CDR3 totals 13 residues. The CDR3 DNA reads TGCAGCGTTGGAGGGAGGGCCAACTTTGAGCAGTTCTTC. Amino acid sequence: CSVGGRANFEQFF.

The V and J genes are TRBV5-1 and TRBJ2-5; TRBD2 matches at 13 bases. Per the germline V gene, CDR1 is SGHRS and CDR2 is YFSETQ. This CDR3 contains 16 residues. V trimming: 4 bases; J trimming: 4 bases; junction bases outside the gene matches: 7. The CDR3 reads CASSGGTSGTAETQYF. DNA of the CDR3: TGCGCCAGCAGCGGGGGGACTAGCGGGACCGCAGAGACCCAGTACTTC.

This sequence joins TRBV5-1 and TRBJ1-1; no clear D. This CDR3 region has 13 residues. In germline, CDR1 is SGHRS, CDR2 YFSETQ. The germline V and J ends were trimmed by 4 bases and 0 bases, with 7 bases remaining between them. The CDR3 reads CASSLLMNTEAFF. The CDR3 nucleotides read TGCGCCAGCAGCCTACTTATGAACACTGAAGCTTTCTTT.

The chain recombines TRBV5-1 with TRBJ1-3, with unresolved D. Trimming removed 1 base at V and 9 bases at J, with 20 bases between. The CDR3 covers 16 residues. The V gene's germline CDR1 is SGHRS and CDR2 YFSETQ. As DNA, the CDR3 is TGCGCCAGCAGCTTGTGGGCCAGTACGAGTGAGGGCACCATATATTTT. It yields the protein CASSLWASTSEGTIYF.

The genes are TRBV6-4 and TRBJ1-4; D perhaps matches TRBD1 (5 bases). CDR1 is MRHNA, CDR2 SNTAGT, per germline. Trimming removed 9 bases from V and 13 bases from J, with 9 bases in between. CDR3 length: 9 amino acids. The CDR3 protein is CARRTLLFF. CDR3 in DNA: TGTGCCAGACGGACATTACTGTTTTTT.

This clone appeared once. The chain joins TRBV30 to TRBJ2-1; 8 nucleotides match TRBD2. Germline CDR1 GTSNPN, CDR2 SVGIG (reference sequence). The CDR3 is made up of 15 amino acids. Trimming removed 3 bases from V and 1 base from J; junction bases left unmatched: 5. CDR3: CAWSPTSVSYNEQFF. The CDR3 region has the DNA TGTGCCTGGAGCCCGACTAGCGTTTCCTACAATGAGCAGTTCTTC.

This chain uses TRBV5-1 with TRBJ2-3; 7 bases line up with TRBD2. The germline V gene encodes CDR1 SGHRS and CDR2 YFSETQ. V shed 1 base and J 2 bases; nucleotides not matched to a gene: 7. This CDR3 has 16 residues. CDR3 residues: CASSLFGDYLTDTQYF. The CDR3 bases are TGCGCCAGCAGCTTGTTCGGGGACTACCTCACAGATACGCAGTATTTT.

The chain joins TRBV7-9 to TRBJ2-7; 13 bases match TRBD2. Germline lookup yields CDR1 SEHNR and CDR2 FQNEAQ (reference sequence). The CDR3 is 17 residues long. The V segment lost 6 bases and the J segment 0 bases; nucleotides outside the gene matches: 8. The CDR3 is CASSSTSGRTLSYEQYF. CDR3 nucleotides: TGTGCCAGCAGTTCGACTAGCGGGAGGACCCTCTCCTACGAGCAGTACTTC.

The V call is TRBV6-5, the J call TRBJ1-1; TRBD1 is a possible D gene (6 bases). V gave up 5 bases and J gave up 4 bases, with 14 bases separating them. There are 14 residues in the CDR3. The germline gives CDR1 MNHEY, CDR2 SVGAGI. The CDR3 loop is CASSPDMDSTEAFF. In DNA, the CDR3 is TGTGCCAGCAGTCCCGACATGGACAGCACTGAAGCTTTCTTT.

This chain uses TRBV28 with TRBJ2-5; D perhaps matches TRBD2 (6 bases). Germline-derived CDR1 and CDR2 are MDHEN and SYDVKM. The CDR3 has 14 amino acids. V was shortened by 3 bases and J by 2 bases, with 10 bases between the two germline ends. CDR3 nucleotides: TGTGCCAGCAGTTTCCGGGAGTTTCAAGAGACCCAGTACTTC. Its protein is CASSFREFQETQYF. Full variable domain (remainder filled in from reference TRBV28 and TRBJ2-5): DVKVTQSSRYLVKRTGEKVFLECVQDMDHENMFWYRQDPGLGLRLIYFSYDVKMKEKGDIPEGYSVSREKKERFSLILESASTNQTSMYLCASSFREFQETQYFGPGTRLLVL.

The chain recombines TRBV18 with TRBJ2-1, with a possible D match to TRBD1 (6 bases). Trimming took 6 bases from V and 8 from J, leaving 17 bases between them. This CDR3 has 14 residues. CDR1 KGHSH and CDR2 LQKENI come from the germline V gene. CDR3 nucleotides: TGTGCCAGCTCTCCCCCAGGGGTTCCCCATGAGCAGTTCTTC. Protein sequence: CASSPPGVPHEQFF.

The V call is TRBV4-3, the J call TRBJ2-7, with 9 nucleotides matching TRBD2. The CDR3 consists of 14 residues. V was pared by 6 bases and J by 5 bases, with 8 bases of the junction left unmatched. Germline V gene lookup returns CDR1 LGHNA and CDR2 YSLEER. The CDR3 reads CASSYSGRSHEQYF. Here the CDR3 DNA reads TGCGCCAGCAGTTATAGCGGGAGAAGTCACGAGCAGTACTTC.